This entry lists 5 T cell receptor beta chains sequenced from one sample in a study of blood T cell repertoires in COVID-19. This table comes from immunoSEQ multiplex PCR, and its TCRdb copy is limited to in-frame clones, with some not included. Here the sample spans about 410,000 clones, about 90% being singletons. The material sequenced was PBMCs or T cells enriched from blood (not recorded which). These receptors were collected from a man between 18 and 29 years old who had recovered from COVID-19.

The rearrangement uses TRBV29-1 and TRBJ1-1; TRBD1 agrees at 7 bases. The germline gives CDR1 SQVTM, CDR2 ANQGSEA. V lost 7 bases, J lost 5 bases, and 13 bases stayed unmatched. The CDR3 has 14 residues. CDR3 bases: TGCAGCGCTCTTCAGGGGGGCTCGGTGACTGAAGCTTTCTTT. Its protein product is CSALQGGSVTEAFF.

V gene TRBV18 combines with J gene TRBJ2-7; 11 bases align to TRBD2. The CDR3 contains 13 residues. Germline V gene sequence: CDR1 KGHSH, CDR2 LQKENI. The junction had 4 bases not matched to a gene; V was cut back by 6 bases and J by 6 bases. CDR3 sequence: CASSPLAGGEQYF. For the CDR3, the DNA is TGTGCCAGCTCCCCTCTAGCGGGGGGCGAGCAGTACTTC.

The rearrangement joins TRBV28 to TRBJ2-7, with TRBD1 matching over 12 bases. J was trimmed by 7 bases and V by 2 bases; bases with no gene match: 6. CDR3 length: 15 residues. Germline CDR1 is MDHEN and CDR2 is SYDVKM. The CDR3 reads CASSLGGQGAPEQYF. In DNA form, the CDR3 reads TGTGCCAGCAGTTTAGGGGGACAGGGGGCGCCTGAGCAGTACTTC. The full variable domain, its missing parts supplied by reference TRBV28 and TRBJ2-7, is DVKVTQSSRYLVKRTGEKVFLECVQDMDHENMFWYRQDPGLGLRLIYFSYDVKMKEKGDIPEGYSVSREKKERFSLILESASTNQTSMYLCASSLGGQGAPEQYFGPGTRLTVT.

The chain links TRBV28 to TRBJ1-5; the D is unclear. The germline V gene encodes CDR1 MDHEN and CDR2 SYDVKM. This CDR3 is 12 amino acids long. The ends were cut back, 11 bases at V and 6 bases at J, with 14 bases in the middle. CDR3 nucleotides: TGTGCCTCCGGCGGGCTGGGTCAGCCCCAGCATTTT. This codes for CASGGLGQPQHF.

DNA of the CDR3: TGTGCCAGCAGCGTAGCGTCTCGCGGAGGGGAAGGGGTCGGGATGAACACTGAAGCTTTCTTT. Translated, it gives CASSVASRGGEGVGMNTEAFF. The chain uses TRBV9 and TRBJ1-1, with TRBD1 as a possible D gene (5 bases). The CDR3 consists of 21 residues. The germline V gene encodes CDR1 SGDLS and CDR2 YYNGEE. With 0 bases removed from V and 0 bases from J, the gap between germline ends came to 27 bases.